Shown below are 9 T cell receptor beta chains from a single sample sequenced in a study of neoadjuvant anti-PD-1 for oral cavity cancer. Here immunoSEQ multiplex PCR was the method, and the copy in TCRdb shows in-frame clones only, minus some. The sample shows 15,000 or so clones, around 60% of them seen only once. This specimen consisted of PBMCs, obtained before nivolumab (anti-PD-1) treatment. These receptors all stem from a person aged 35 to 85 with oral cavity squamous cell carcinoma.

V and J are TRBV7-9 and TRBJ2-2; D is perhaps TRBD1 (5 bases). V lost 4 bases to trimming and J lost 0 bases, with 12 bases between them. The CDR3 sequence is 16 residues long. Per the germline V gene, CDR1 is SEHNR and CDR2 is FQNEAQ (reference sequence). For the CDR3, the DNA is TGTGCCAGCAGCTCTGCCGCACAGGCGAACACCGGGGAGCTGTTTTTT. Translation gives CASSSAAQANTGELFF.

This chain connects TRBV19 to TRBJ1-2, with TRBD1 matching over 11 bases. Germline assignment: CDR1 LNHDA and CDR2 SQIVND (reference sequence). This CDR3 comprises 14 residues. J lost 4 bases, V lost 5 bases, and 3 bases had no gene match. The CDR3 region has the DNA TGTGCCAGTAGTGGGGACAGGGGGTTCTATGGCTACACCTTC. This sequence encodes CASSGDRGFYGYTF.

This clone was seen once. The chain couples TRBV6-5 to TRBJ1-2; 8 positions match TRBD1. J lost 4 bases, V lost 4 bases, and 8 bases had no gene match. Looked up from germline, CDR1 is MNHEY and CDR2 is SVGAGI. This CDR3 region has 15 residues. CDR3 residues: CASSLTGGRAYGYTF. DNA of the CDR3: TGTGCCAGCAGTTTAACAGGGGGTAGGGCCTATGGCTACACCTTC.

This clone was found once. The chain joins TRBV15 to TRBJ1-1, with 8 bases fitting TRBD1. Germline lookup yields CDR1 LNHNV and CDR2 YYDKDF (reference sequence). The junction had 14 bases not matched to a gene; V was cut back by 7 bases and J by 1 base. The CDR3 covers 17 residues. This CDR3 reads CATIGTGGSWPNTEAFF. CDR3 nucleotides: TGTGCCACCATAGGGACAGGAGGGTCTTGGCCGAACACTGAAGCTTTCTTT. Full variable domain (rest looked up from reference TRBV15 and TRBJ1-1): DAMVIQNPRYQVTQFGKPVTLSCSQTLNHNVMYWYQQKSSQAPKLLFHYYDKDFNNEADTPDNFQSRRPNTSFCFLDIRSPGLGDTAMYLCATIGTGGSWPNTEAFFGQGTRLTVV.

This clone was found once. The chain recombines TRBV27 with TRBJ2-1; D is ambiguous. Trimming shortened V by 4 bases and J by 6 bases, and 13 bases separated the two germline ends. Germline V gene sequence: CDR1 MNHEY, CDR2 SMNVEV (reference sequence). This CDR3 has 14 amino acids. CDR3 sequence: CASSSPGPINEQFF. CDR3 coding DNA: TGTGCCAGCAGTTCCCCCGGGCCCATCAATGAGCAGTTCTTC.

The rearrangement links TRBV6-6 to TRBJ1-3; TRBD1 is a possible D gene (6 bases). The germline V gene encodes CDR1 MNHNY and CDR2 SVGAGI (reference sequence). V lost 6 bases and J lost 0, with 15 bases in between. The CDR3 has 16 amino acids. Here the CDR3 reads CASRQGLYLSGNTIYF. The CDR3 bases are TGTGCCAGCAGACAGGGTTTATACCTCTCTGGAAACACCATATATTTT.

J is TRBJ2-7 and V is TRBV6-5, with 9 positions matching TRBD1. The CDR3 runs to 14 residues. J was trimmed by 5 bases and V by 6 bases; bases with no gene match: 8. Germline CDR1 MNHEY, CDR2 SVGAGI. The CDR3 DNA follows: TGTGCCAGCAGCCTCCGGGACAGGGTCAACGAGCAGTACTTC. Amino acid sequence: CASSLRDRVNEQYF.

This sequence joins TRBV5-6 and TRBJ1-2, with D possibly TRBD1 on 6 matching bases. The CDR3 length is 15 residues. Germline CDR1 and CDR2: SGHDT and YYEEEE. V gave up 2 bases and J gave up 2 bases, with 13 bases separating them. In DNA, the CDR3 is TGTGCCAGCAGCTTACAGGGCCTAAAAAACTATGGCTACACCTTC. Translating it yields CASSLQGLKNYGYTF.

V and J are TRBV7-6 and TRBJ1-4; D unclear. This CDR3 region has 14 residues. The ends were cut back, 1 base at V and 5 bases at J, with 8 bases in the middle. In germline, CDR1 is SGHVS, CDR2 FNYEAQ. The CDR3 DNA reads as TGTGCCAGCAGCTTAGGCAGTAACAATGAAAAACTGTTTTTT. This gives the protein CASSLGSNNEKLFF.